This T cell receptor beta chain was retrieved from a study of T cell repertoires in cytomegalovirus infection. For the study at large: Based on public TCR beta signatures, there were indications of CMV infection and of a matching HLA type.

General study points: Summed frequency of shared TCR beta families picked out CMV carriers who also had the relevant HLA. Clonotypes of TCR beta that were HLA-C-restricted and CMV-specific dominated the ex vivo response.

Trimming removed 8 bases from V and 1 base from J, with 8 bases in between. From germline, CDR1 is SGHVS and CDR2 FQNEAQ. The CDR3 length is 13 residues. TCRdb reprocessed the reads via MiXCR and lists one record per CDR3 protein. The sample shows about 160,000 distinct CDR3 sequences, approximately 17% of them seen only once. In its sample, this clonotype was seen many times. Its antigen remains unidentified. J is TRBJ2-2 and V is TRBV7-8, with D perhaps matching TRBD1 or TRBD2 (5 bases each). This TCR was sampled from a human donor in good health (CMV status not recorded). Some clones in this sample may be carry-over from other donors' samples. Sequencing was carried out using CD8+ T cells from PBMCs. CDR3: CASEGRNTGELFF. The CDR3, as DNA: TGTGCCAGCGAGGGACGGAACACCGGGGAGCTGTTTTTT.